These 9 T cell receptor beta chains originate from one sample sequenced in a study of control samples from healthy donors and cancer patients. Measured with immunoSEQ multiplex PCR; TCRdb has only the in-frame clones, and not every one. The sample has roughly 130,000 clones, over 75% seen once. Sequencing was done on a sample of blood. These receptors came from a young man in good health.

The V gene is TRBV11-3, the J gene TRBJ2-5, with D perhaps given as TRBD1 or TRBD2 (5 bases each). Per germline, CDR1 SGHNT and CDR2 YENEEA. Trimming cost V 4 bases and J 9 bases, with 15 bases left between them. This CDR3 is 13 amino acids long. In DNA, the CDR3 is TGTGCCAGCAGCTCTTCATTGGGGGACGCCCAGTACTTC. Protein: CASSSSLGDAQYF.

By sample share, this clone is medium-sized (0.01 to 0.1%). The V gene is TRBV7-9, the J gene TRBJ1-1, with D possibly being TRBD1 (5 bases). Trimming removed 5 bases at V and 0 bases at J, with 25 bases between. The CDR3 sequence is 19 residues long. In germline, CDR1 is SEHNR, CDR2 FQNEAQ (reference sequence). CDR3 DNA sequence: TGTGCCAGCAGCGCTGATTCACAGTTACGGTGGGGGATGAACACTGAAGCTTTCTTT. This encodes CASSADSQLRWGMNTEAFF.

The V and J genes are TRBV7-9 and TRBJ2-7, with no clear D. The CDR3 totals 11 residues. V was clipped by 0 bases and J by 7 bases, with 4 bases between them. Germline CDR1 and CDR2: SEHNR and FQNEAQ (reference sequence). This CDR3 reads CASSLAGEQYF. In nucleotides, the CDR3 is TGTGCCAGCAGCTTAGCGGGGGAGCAGTACTTC.

The chain combines TRBV9 with TRBJ1-1; TRBD1 aligns across 7 bases. J lost 4 bases, V lost 3 bases, and 6 bases had no gene match. Germline V gene lookup returns CDR1 SGDLS and CDR2 YYNGEE. This CDR3 has 14 amino acids. The CDR3 nucleotides read TGTGCCAGCAGCGAGGGTTCAGGGGGCACTGAAGCTTTCTTT. Translation: CASSEGSGGTEAFF.

The CDR3 is CASSESQEGTQYF. The CDR3, as DNA: TGCGCCAGCAGTGAGTCACAAGAGGGGACCCAGTACTTC. The chain recombines TRBV10-2 with TRBJ2-5; TRBD2 is a possible D gene (5 bases). CDR3 length equals 13 residues. Trimming removed 0 bases at V and 7 bases at J, with 9 bases between. The germline V gene has CDR1 WSHSY and CDR2 SAAADI.

The J gene is TRBJ2-3, the V gene TRBV23-1; no definite D call. TRBV23-1 is known as an ORF, though its function is uncertain. CDR3 length equals 14 residues. V was shortened by 4 bases and J by 3 bases, with 11 bases between the two germline ends. The CDR3 DNA follows: TGCGCCAGCAGTCTAACAGTCAGAACAGATACGCAGTATTTT. Translating gives CASSLTVRTDTQYF.

The chain combines TRBV28 with TRBJ2-3; no reliable D call. The CDR3 length is 13 residues. V lost 1 base and J lost 8, with 10 bases in between. Per the germline V gene, CDR1 is MDHEN and CDR2 is SYDVKM. The CDR3 protein is CASSLSSLPTQYF. DNA for the CDR3: TGTGCCAGCAGTTTATCCTCTCTCCCTACGCAGTATTTT.

The chain combines TRBV28 with TRBJ2-3, with 9 nucleotides matching TRBD2. V trimming: 6 bases; J trimming: 6 bases; junction bases outside the gene matches: 16. Germline CDR1 MDHEN, CDR2 SYDVKM. The CDR3 has 17 residues. This CDR3 reads CASSSLQGSGSVDTQYF. The CDR3 nucleotides are TGTGCCAGCAGCTCCCTCCAAGGTAGCGGGAGTGTTGATACGCAGTATTTT. The complete variable domain, with remaining parts taken from reference TRBV28 and TRBJ2-3, reads DVKVTQSSRYLVKRTGEKVFLECVQDMDHENMFWYRQDPGLGLRLIYFSYDVKMKEKGDIPEGYSVSREKKERFSLILESASTNQTSMYLCASSSLQGSGSVDTQYFGPGTRLTVL.

The chain carries TRBV7-2 and TRBJ2-7; D is undetermined. Germline V gene data show CDR1 as SGHTA and CDR2 as FQGNSA. Trimming removed 3 bases from V and 2 bases from J, with 8 bases in between. This CDR3 spans 13 amino acids. CDR3 sequence reads: CASSFFPAYEQYF. CDR3 sequence (DNA): TGTGCCAGCAGCTTTTTCCCTGCCTACGAGCAGTACTTC.